This paragraph reports one T cell receptor beta chain. Its specificity is unknown. V was shortened by 0 bases and J by 6 bases, with 7 bases between the two germline ends. The CDR3 is made up of 13 amino acids. Germline CDR1 SGHNT, CDR2 YYREEE (reference sequence). This specimen belongs to a study of cytomegalovirus exposure and HLA in healthy donors. Whole-study findings and limits: In a later analysis, TCR association rates varied by HLA locus: DRB1 most, HLA-C fewest.

13 Jbeta primers and 60 Vbeta primers were used for the PCR. The table came from immunoSEQ multiplex PCR; TCRdb's copy has only in-frame clones and leaves some out. The sample is made up of about 64,000 clones, and the top ten hold about 4% of it. The chain links TRBV5-4 to TRBJ2-1; D remains ambiguous. The sequenced sample was PBMCs. The receptor comes from a woman aged 18-35 years in good health and CMV-seronegative. The CDR3 protein is CASSLVSPNEQFF. CDR3 nucleotides: TGTGCCAGCAGCTTGGTATCTCCCAATGAGCAGTTCTTC.